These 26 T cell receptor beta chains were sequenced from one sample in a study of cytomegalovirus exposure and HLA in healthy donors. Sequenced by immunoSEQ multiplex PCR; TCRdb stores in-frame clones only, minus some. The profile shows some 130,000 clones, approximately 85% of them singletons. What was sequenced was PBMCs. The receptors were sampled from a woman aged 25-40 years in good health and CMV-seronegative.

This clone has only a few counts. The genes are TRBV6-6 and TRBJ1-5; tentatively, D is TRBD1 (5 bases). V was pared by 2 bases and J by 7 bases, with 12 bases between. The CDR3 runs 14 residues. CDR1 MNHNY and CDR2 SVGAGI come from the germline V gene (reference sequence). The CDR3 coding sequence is TGTGCCAGCAGTTACGGGCAGGGTGGCCAGCCCCAGCATTTT. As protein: CASSYGQGGQPQHF.

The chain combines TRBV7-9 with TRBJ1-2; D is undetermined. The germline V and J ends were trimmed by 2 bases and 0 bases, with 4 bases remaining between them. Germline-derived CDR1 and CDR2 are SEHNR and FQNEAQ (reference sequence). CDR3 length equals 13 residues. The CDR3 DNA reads TGTGCCAGCAGCTTATCGGCTAACTATGGCTACACCTTC. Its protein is CASSLSANYGYTF.

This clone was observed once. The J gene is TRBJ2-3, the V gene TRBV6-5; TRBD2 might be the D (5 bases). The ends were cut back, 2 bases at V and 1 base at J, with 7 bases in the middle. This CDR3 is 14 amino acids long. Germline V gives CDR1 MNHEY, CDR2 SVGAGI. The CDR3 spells CASSYRGRTDTQYF. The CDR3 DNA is TGTGCCAGCAGTTACAGAGGGCGCACAGATACGCAGTATTTT.

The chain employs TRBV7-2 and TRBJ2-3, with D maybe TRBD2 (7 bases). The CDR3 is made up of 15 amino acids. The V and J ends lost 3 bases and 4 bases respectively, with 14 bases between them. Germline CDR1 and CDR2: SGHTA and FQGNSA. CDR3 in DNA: TGTGCCAGCAGCTTGGGGGGGCCGGGGTCAGATACGCAGTATTTT. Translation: CASSLGGPGSDTQYF.

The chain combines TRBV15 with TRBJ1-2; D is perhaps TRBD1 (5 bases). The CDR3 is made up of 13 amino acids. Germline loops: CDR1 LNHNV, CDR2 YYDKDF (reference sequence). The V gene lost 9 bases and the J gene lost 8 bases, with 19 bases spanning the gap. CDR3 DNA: TGTGCCACGAAACTGCAGGGAGGGCTGGGCTACACCTTC. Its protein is CATKLQGGLGYTF.

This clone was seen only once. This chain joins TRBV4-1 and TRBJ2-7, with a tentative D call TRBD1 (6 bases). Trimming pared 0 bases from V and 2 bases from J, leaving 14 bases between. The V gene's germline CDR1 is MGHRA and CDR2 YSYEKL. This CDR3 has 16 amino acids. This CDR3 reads CASSQDSLDSPYEQYF. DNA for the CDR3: TGCGCCAGCAGCCAAGATTCTTTGGACAGTCCCTACGAGCAGTACTTC.

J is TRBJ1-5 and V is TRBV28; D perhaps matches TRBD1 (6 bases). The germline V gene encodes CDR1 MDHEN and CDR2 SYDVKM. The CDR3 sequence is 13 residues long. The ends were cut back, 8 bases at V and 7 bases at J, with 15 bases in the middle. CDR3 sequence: CASVRQASQPQHF. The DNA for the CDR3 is TGTGCCAGCGTAAGACAGGCGAGCCAGCCCCAGCATTTT.

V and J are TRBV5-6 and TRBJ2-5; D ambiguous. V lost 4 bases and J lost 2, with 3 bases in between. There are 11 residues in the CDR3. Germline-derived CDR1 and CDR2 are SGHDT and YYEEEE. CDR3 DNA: TGTGCCAGCAGCCGTCAAGAGACCCAGTACTTC. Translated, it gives CASSRQETQYF.

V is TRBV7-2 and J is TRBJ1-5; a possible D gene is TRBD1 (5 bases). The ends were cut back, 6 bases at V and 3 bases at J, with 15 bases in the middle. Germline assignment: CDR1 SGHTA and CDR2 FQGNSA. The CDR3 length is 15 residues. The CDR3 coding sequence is TGTGCCAGCAGTCAGGGAACAGGTTCCAATCAGCCCCAGCATTTT. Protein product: CASSQGTGSNQPQHF.

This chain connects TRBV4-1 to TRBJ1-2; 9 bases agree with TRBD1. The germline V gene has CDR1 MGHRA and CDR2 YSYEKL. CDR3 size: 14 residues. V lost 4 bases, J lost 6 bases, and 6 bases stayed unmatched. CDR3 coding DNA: TGCGCCAGCAGCCGGACAGGGGAGGAGGATGGCTACACCTTC. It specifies CASSRTGEEDGYTF.

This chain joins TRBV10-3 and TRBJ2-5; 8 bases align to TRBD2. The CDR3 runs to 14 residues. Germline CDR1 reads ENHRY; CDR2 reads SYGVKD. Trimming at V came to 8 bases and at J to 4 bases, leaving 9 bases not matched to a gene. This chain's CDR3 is CAISPGGGGETQYF. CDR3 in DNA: TGTGCCATCTCCCCGGGGGGGGGAGGAGAGACCCAGTACTTC.

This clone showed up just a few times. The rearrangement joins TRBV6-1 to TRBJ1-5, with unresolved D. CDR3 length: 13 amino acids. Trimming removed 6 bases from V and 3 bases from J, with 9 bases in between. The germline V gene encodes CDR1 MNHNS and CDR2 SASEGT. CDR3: CASRAGPNQPQHF. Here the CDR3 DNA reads TGTGCCAGCAGAGCAGGTCCCAATCAGCCCCAGCATTTT.

This chain's CDR3 is CASSLFWQTTGDTQYF. CDR3 nucleotide sequence: TGTGCCAGCAGTTTATTCTGGCAAACGACGGGAGATACGCAGTATTTT. V is TRBV28 and J is TRBJ2-3; unclear D gene. This CDR3 comprises 16 residues. Trimming left V 1 base short and J 5 bases short, with 16 bases between. Germline CDR1 MDHEN, CDR2 SYDVKM.

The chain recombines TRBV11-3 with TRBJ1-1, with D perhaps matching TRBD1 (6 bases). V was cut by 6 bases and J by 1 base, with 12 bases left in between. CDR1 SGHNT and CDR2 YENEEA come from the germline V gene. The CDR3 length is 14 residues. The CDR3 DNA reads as TGTGCCAGCAGGGCAGGGGCCACGAACACTGAAGCTTTCTTT. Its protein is CASRAGATNTEAFF.

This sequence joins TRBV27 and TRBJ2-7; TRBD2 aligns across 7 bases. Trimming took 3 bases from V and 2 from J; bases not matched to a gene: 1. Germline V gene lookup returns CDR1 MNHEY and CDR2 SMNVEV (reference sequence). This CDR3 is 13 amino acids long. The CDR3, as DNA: TGTGCCAGCAGTTTTCGGGGGGCCTACGAGCAGTACTTC. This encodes CASSFRGAYEQYF.

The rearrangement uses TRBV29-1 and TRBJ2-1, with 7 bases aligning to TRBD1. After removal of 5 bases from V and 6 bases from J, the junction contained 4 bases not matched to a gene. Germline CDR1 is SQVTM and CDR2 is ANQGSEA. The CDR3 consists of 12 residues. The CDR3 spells CSVRTGLNEQFF. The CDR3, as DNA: TGCAGCGTTCGGACAGGCCTCAATGAGCAGTTCTTC.

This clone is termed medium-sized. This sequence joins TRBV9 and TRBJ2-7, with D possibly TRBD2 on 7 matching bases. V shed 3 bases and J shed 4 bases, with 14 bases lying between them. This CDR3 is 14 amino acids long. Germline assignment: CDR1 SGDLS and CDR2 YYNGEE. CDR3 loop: CASSAGGGRYEQYF. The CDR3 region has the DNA TGTGCCAGCAGCGCGGGGGGCGGCAGGTACGAGCAGTACTTC.

CDR3: CATSRGQGSPYGYTF. The CDR3 coding sequence is TGTGCCACCAGCAGAGGCCAGGGGTCCCCTTATGGCTACACCTTC. The rearrangement uses TRBV15 and TRBJ1-2, with D possibly matching TRBD1 (6 bases). The CDR3 contains 15 residues. Germline assignment: CDR1 LNHNV and CDR2 YYDKDF (reference sequence). Trimming stripped 1 base from V and 5 bases from J, with 14 bases between.

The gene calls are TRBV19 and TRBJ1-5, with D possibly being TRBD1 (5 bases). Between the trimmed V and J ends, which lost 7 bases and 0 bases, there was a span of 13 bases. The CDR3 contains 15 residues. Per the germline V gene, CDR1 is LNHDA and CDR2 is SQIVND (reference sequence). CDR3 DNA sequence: TGTGCCAGTAAAGACAGACCCAATAGCAATCAGCCCCAGCATTTT. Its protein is CASKDRPNSNQPQHF.

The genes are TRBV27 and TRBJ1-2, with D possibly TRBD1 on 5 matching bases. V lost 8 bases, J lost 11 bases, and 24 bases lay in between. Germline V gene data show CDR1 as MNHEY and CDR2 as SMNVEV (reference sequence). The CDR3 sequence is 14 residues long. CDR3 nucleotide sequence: TGTGCCAGCTCAAACCGCAGGGTCGATCGGGGGTACACCTTC. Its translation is CASSNRRVDRGYTF.

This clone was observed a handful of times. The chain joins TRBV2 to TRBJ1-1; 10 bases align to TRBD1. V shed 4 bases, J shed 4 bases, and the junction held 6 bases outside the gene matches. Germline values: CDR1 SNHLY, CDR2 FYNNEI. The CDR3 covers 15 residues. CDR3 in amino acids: CASSGDRGFGTEAFF. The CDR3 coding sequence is TGTGCCAGCAGTGGGGACAGGGGTTTTGGCACTGAAGCTTTCTTT.

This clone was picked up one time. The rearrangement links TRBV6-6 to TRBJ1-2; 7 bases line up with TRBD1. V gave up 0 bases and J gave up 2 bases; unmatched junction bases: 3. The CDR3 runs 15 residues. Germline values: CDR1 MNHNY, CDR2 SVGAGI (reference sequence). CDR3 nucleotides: TGTGCCAGCAGTTACTCGAGGGGGCTAAACTATGGCTACACCTTC. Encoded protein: CASSYSRGLNYGYTF.

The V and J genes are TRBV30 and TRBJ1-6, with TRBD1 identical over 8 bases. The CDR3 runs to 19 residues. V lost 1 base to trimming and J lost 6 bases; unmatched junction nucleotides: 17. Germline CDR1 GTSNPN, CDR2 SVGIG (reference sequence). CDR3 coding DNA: TGTGCCTGGAGTGCTACCAGGGCTCTAGACAGGGGCCTTAATTCACCCCTCCACTTT. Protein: CAWSATRALDRGLNSPLHF.

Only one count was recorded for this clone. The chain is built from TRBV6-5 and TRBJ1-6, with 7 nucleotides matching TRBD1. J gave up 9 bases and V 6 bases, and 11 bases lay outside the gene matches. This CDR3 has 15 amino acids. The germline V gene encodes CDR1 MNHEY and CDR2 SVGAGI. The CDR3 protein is CASRSGTDNFSPLHF. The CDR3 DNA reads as TGTGCCAGCAGGTCCGGGACAGACAATTTTTCACCCCTCCACTTT.

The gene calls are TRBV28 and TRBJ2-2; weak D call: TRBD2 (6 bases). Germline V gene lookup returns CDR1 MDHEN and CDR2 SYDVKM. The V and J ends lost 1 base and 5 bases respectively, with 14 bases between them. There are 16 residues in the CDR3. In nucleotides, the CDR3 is TGTGCCAGCAGTTTATCTGGGCTGGGAGGTACCGGGGAGCTGTTTTTT. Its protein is CASSLSGLGGTGELFF.

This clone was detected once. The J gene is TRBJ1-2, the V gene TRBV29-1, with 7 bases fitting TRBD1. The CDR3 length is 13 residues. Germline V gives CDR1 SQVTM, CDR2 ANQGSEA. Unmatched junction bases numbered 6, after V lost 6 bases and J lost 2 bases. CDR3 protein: CSVSGGRNYGYTF. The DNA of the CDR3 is TGCAGCGTGTCAGGGGGAAGGAACTATGGCTACACCTTC.